This entry lists 13 T cell receptor beta chains sequenced from one sample in a study of blood T cell repertoires in COVID-19. The method was immunoSEQ multiplex PCR; TCRdb's version includes in-frame clones alone and lacks a portion of them. The top ten clones hold about 19% of a sample with 110,000 or so clones, more than 85% of them seen once. The sample comprised peripheral blood. These receptors originate from a human donor with acute or convalescent COVID-19. The donor label of this sample is uncertain.

This clone was seen once. V usage is TRBV7-2 and J usage is TRBJ1-2, with D possibly TRBD1 on 6 matching bases. V was clipped by 3 bases and J by 0 bases, with 8 bases between them. The CDR3 length is 14 residues. Germline CDR1 SGHTA, CDR2 FQGNSA. The CDR3: CASSFSGANYGYTF. The CDR3 DNA is TGTGCCAGCAGCTTTTCAGGGGCTAACTATGGCTACACCTTC.

CDR3 amino acids: CASSLGTGRDTQYF. The CDR3, as DNA: TGTGCCAGCAGCTTAGGGACAGGGAGGGATACGCAGTATTTT. The chain links TRBV7-2 to TRBJ2-3; 8 positions agree with TRBD1. The V gene end was trimmed by 1 base and the J gene end by 6 bases; junction bases not matched to a gene: 3. This CDR3 has 14 residues. Per germline, CDR1 SGHTA and CDR2 FQGNSA.

The chain joins TRBV5-4 to TRBJ2-7, with 10 bases that match TRBD2. J was trimmed by 3 bases and V by 4 bases; bases with no gene match: 10. This CDR3 has 16 amino acids. Germline CDR1 reads SGHNT; CDR2 reads YYREEE (reference sequence). In DNA form, the CDR3 reads TGTGCCAGCAGCATTGGCTCCGGGACTAGCGTCTACGAGCAGTACTTC. It yields the protein CASSIGSGTSVYEQYF.

J is TRBJ2-1 and V is TRBV6-4; the D is unclear. Germline CDR1 MRHNA, CDR2 SNTAGT. Trimming took 3 bases from V and 4 from J, leaving 7 bases between them. The CDR3 consists of 13 residues. In nucleotides, the CDR3 is TGTGCCAGCAGTGAGAGCGAGTACAATGAGCAGTTCTTC. It yields the protein CASSESEYNEQFF.

This chain joins TRBV28 and TRBJ1-2, with a weak D call TRBD1 (5 bases). V lost 3 bases and J lost 5, with 16 bases in between. The CDR3 spans 15 residues. Per the germline V gene, CDR1 is MDHEN and CDR2 is SYDVKM. Written as DNA, the CDR3 is TGTGCCAGCAGTTTCAGTGATACAGGTTATTATGGCTACACCTTC. Its protein is CASSFSDTGYYGYTF.

The chain couples TRBV4-2 to TRBJ2-5, with TRBD1 as a possible D gene (6 bases). CDR3 length: 16 residues. Germline V gives CDR1 LGHNA, CDR2 YNFKEQ. V lost 0 bases and J lost 9, with 20 bases in between. Written as DNA, the CDR3 is TGTGCCAGCAGCCAAGATGGTAGCCTCGCAGCAGGGGCCCAGTACTTC. It yields the protein CASSQDGSLAAGAQYF.

The chain is built from TRBV27 and TRBJ2-5, with 9 nucleotides matching TRBD2. Losses at the gene ends were 2 bases for V and 3 bases for J; bases not matched to a gene: 1. The CDR3 runs 14 residues. CDR1 and CDR2 (germline): MNHEY, SMNVEV (reference sequence). The CDR3 DNA is TGTGCCAGCAGTTTAGCGGGGGGGGAAGAGACCCAGTACTTC. Encoded protein: CASSLAGGEETQYF.

Here the CDR3 reads CAWRGGTGGNSPLHF. The DNA of the CDR3 is TGTGCCTGGAGGGGGGGGACAGGCGGAAATTCACCCCTCCACTTT. This chain links TRBV30 with TRBJ1-6, with 8 positions matching TRBD1. Germline assignment: CDR1 GTSNPN and CDR2 SVGIG (reference sequence). There are 15 residues in the CDR3. Losses at the gene ends were 3 bases for V and 7 bases for J; bases not matched to a gene: 8. The full variable domain, with the rest looked up from reference TRBV30 and TRBJ1-6, is SQTIHQWPATLVQPVGSPLSLECTVEGTSNPNLYWYRQAAGRGLQLLFYSVGIGQISSEVPQNLSASRPQDRQFILSSKKLLLSDSGFYLCAWRGGTGGNSPLHFGNGTRLTVT.

The chain uses TRBV29-1 and TRBJ1-1, with D possibly being TRBD1 (6 bases). Trimming left V 6 bases short and J 6 bases short, with 17 bases between. CDR3 length: 13 amino acids. Per the germline V gene, CDR1 is SQVTM and CDR2 is ANQGSEA. DNA of the CDR3: TGCAGCGTCGACAGGCCCCAAGTGTCTGAAGCTTTCTTT. Encoded protein: CSVDRPQVSEAFF.

This clone showed up just once. The V and J genes are TRBV15 and TRBJ2-5, with 8 bases that match TRBD1. Germline V gives CDR1 LNHNV, CDR2 YYDKDF (reference sequence). Losses at the gene ends were 1 base for V and 4 bases for J; bases not matched to a gene: 5. The CDR3 length is 15 residues. CDR3 nucleotides: TGTGCCACCAGCAGAGTCAGGGGGCAGCGAGAGACCCAGTACTTC. It yields the protein CATSRVRGQRETQYF.

This clone was seen a handful of times. The chain carries TRBV21-1 and TRBJ1-1. TRBV21-1 is annotated as a pseudogene. The CDR3 runs 19 residues. The CDR3 DNA reads as TGTGCCAGGAAGAAGATAGAGGAATCACCAAATAGTCCGAACACTGAAGCTTTCTTT. It encodes CARKKIEESPNSPNTEAFF.

This clone appeared once. The V and J genes are TRBV7-9 and TRBJ2-1; TRBD2 is a possible D gene (6 bases). CDR3 length: 14 amino acids. Germline CDR1 and CDR2: SEHNR and FQNEAQ (reference sequence). Trimming left V 8 bases short and J 3 bases short, with 14 bases between. The CDR3 loop reads CASESGESYNEQFF. The CDR3 DNA reads TGTGCCAGCGAGTCGGGAGAGAGCTACAATGAGCAGTTCTTC.

The J gene is TRBJ2-4, the V gene TRBV10-2; 7 bases agree with TRBD2. This CDR3 spans 15 amino acids. V lost 3 bases and J lost 8; bases outside the gene matches: 10. Germline CDR1 is WSHSY and CDR2 is SAAADI. CDR3 DNA: TGCGCCAGCAGTGACGGCCCTCCGGGGAGGGACATTCAGTACTTC. Its protein product is CASSDGPPGRDIQYF.